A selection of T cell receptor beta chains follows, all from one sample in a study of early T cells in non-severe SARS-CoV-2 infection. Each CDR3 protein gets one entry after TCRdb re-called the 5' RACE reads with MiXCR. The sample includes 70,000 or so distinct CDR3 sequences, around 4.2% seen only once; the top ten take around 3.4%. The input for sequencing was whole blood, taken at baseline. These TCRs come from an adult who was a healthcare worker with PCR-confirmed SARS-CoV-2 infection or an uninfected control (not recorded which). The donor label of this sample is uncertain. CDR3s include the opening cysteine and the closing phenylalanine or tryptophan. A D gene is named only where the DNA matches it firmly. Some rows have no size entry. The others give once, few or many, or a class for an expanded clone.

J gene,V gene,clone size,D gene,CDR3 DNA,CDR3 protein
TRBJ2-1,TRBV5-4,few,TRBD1,TGTGCCAGCAGCGGGGTTTGGACAGGCCCCCCATACAATGAGCAGTTCTTC,CASSGVWTGPPYNEQFF
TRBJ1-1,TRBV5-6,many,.,TGTGCCAGCAGCTTTGGGTCAGGGATCCTGAACACTGAAGCTTTCTTT,CASSFGSGILNTEAFF
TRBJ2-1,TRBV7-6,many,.,TGTGCCAGCAGCCCAGGGGTTAGCTCCTACAATGAGCAGTTCTTC,CASSPGVSSYNEQFF
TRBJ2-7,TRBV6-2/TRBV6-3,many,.,TGTGCCAGCAGTTTTTCGTTTGGCCCGACCTACGAGCAGTACTTC,CASSFSFGPTYEQYF
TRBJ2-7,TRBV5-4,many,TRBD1,TGTGCCAGCAGCTATTCCGGGACAGGGGGAGGCGAGCAGTACTTC,CASSYSGTGGGEQYF
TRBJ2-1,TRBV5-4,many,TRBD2,TGTGCCAGCAGCTTGGCAGGGACTAGCGGTTACAATGAGCAGTTCTTC,CASSLAGTSGYNEQFF
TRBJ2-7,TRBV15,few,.,TGTGCCACCAGTTTGGGCTATATCTACGAGCAGTACTTC,CATSLGYIYEQYF
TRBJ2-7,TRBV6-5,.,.,TGTGCCAGCAGTTACACGGATAGTAACTACGAGCAGTACTTC,CASSYTDSNYEQYF
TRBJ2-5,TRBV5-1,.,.,TGCGCCAGCCAACTCGGAGGACGAGAGACCCAGTACTTC,CASQLGGRETQYF
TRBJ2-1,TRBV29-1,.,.,TGCAGCGTTGGCGTCGACAGCGACAATGAGCAGTTCTTC,CSVGVDSDNEQFF
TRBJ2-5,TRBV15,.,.,TGTGCCACCAGCAGAGATCCAGGGTTTGAGACCCAGTACTTC,CATSRDPGFETQYF
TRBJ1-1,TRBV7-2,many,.,TGTGCCAGCAGCTCTGCGGTTAACACTGAAGCTTTCTTT,CASSSAVNTEAFF
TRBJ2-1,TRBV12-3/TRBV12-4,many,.,TGTGCCAGCAATCTAGGAGTAGGGGATGAGCAGTTCTTC,CASNLGVGDEQFF
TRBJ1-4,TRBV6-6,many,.,TGTGCCAGCAGTCGCGGGGCATCCAGTAATGAAAAACTGTTTTTT,CASSRGASSNEKLFF
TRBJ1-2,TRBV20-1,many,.,TGCAGTGCTAGAAGTCGGGCCTCGCGCAACTATGGCTACACCTTC,CSARSRASRNYGYTF
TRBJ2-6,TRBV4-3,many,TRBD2,TGCGCCAGCAGCCCCGGGAGGGCGACCTCTGGGGCCAACGTCCTGACTTTC,CASSPGRATSGANVLTF
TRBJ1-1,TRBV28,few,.,TGTGCCAGCTCAGGCGAGGTGAACACTGAAGCTTTCTTT,CASSGEVNTEAFF
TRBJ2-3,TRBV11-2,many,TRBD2,TGTGCCAGCAGCTTAGATCGCCCTAGCGGGTACCGCAGCACAGATACGCAGTATTTT,CASSLDRPSGYRSTDTQYF
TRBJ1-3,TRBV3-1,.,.,TGTGCCAGCAGCCGGGGGGCCCGCGGCTCTGGAAACACCATATATTTT,CASSRGARGSGNTIYF
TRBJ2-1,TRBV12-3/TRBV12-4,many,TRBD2,TGTGCCAGCAGTTTAGCGTTCCTAGCGGGGGGGAACAATGAGCAGTTCTTC,CASSLAFLAGGNNEQFF
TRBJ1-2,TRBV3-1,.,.,TGTGCCAGCAACCCCACAAGACAGGTTTTTGGCTACACCTTC,CASNPTRQVFGYTF
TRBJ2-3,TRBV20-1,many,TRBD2,TGCAGTGCTAGAGACCGACTAGCCTACCTAAGCACAGATACGCAGTATTTT,CSARDRLAYLSTDTQYF
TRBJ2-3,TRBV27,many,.,TGTGCCAGCAGTTTAAGGGAGGAAAGAACTAGCACAGATACGCAGTATTTT,CASSLREERTSTDTQYF
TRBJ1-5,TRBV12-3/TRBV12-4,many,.,TGTGCCAGCAGTTTAGTTGGAGGCCGGCAGCCCCAGCATTTT,CASSLVGGRQPQHF
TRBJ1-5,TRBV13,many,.,TGTGCCAGCAGCTTAGGGCCCAATCAGCCCCAGCATTTT,CASSLGPNQPQHF
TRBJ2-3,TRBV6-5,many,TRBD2,TGTGCCACGGGGCCGGGACTAGCGTGGGATACGCAGTATTTT,CATGPGLAWDTQYF
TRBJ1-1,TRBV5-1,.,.,TGCGCCAGCAGCTTGGCCGCAGGGCGCACTGAAGCTTTCTTT,CASSLAAGRTEAFF
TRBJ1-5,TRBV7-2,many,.,TGTGCCAGCAGCTTAAAGTACGGGAATCAGCCCCAGCATTTT,CASSLKYGNQPQHF
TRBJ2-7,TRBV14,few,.,TGTGCCAGCAGCCAAGTCGGCTCAGTGAAATCCTACGAGCAGTACTTC,CASSQVGSVKSYEQYF